The 8 T cell receptor beta chains below come from one sample, sequenced in a study of T cell responses to AZD1222 COVID-19 vaccine. Clones were sequenced by immunoSEQ multiplex PCR, and TCRdb holds only the in-frame ones, with some missing. The sample includes about 200,000 clones, 90% to 95% seen only once; the top ten take less than 1.2%. The sample here was peripheral blood, taken 28 days after the second AZD1222 dose. These receptors originate from an adult who received the AZD1222 COVID-19 vaccine.

V is TRBV4-1 and J is TRBJ2-2; TRBD2 matches at 9 bases. The V segment lost 2 bases and the J segment 1 base; nucleotides outside the gene matches: 5. The CDR3 loop spans 17 amino acids. Germline V CDR1 and CDR2: MGHRA, YSYEKL. The CDR3 reads CASSQSGAGGNTGELFF. Written as DNA, the CDR3 is TGCGCCAGCAGCCAAAGCGGAGCGGGGGGGAACACCGGGGAGCTGTTTTTT.

This clone has more than one count but fewer than ten. This rearrangement joins TRBV2 to TRBJ1-5; no definite D call. The CDR3 runs to 13 residues. The V and J ends lost 4 bases and 6 bases respectively, with 10 bases between them. Germline CDR1 is SNHLY and CDR2 is FYNNEI. The CDR3 protein is CASSVRLGQPQHF. CDR3 in DNA: TGTGCCAGCAGTGTCAGGTTAGGTCAGCCCCAGCATTTT.

This clone was recorded once. The rearrangement joins TRBV7-2 to TRBJ2-7, with TRBD1 identical over 7 bases. The germline V gene has CDR1 SGHTA and CDR2 FQGNSA. With 1 base clipped from V and 3 bases from J, the junction kept 12 bases outside the gene matches. This CDR3 is 17 amino acids long. The CDR3 coding sequence is TGTGCCAGCAGCTTAGGAGTAGGGGACAGAGCCTTCTACGAGCAGTACTTC. The encoded protein is CASSLGVGDRAFYEQYF.

The V call is TRBV6-5, the J call TRBJ2-3, with TRBD1 identical over 7 bases. Germline trimming cut 8 bases from V and 6 bases from J; bases unmatched to any gene: 8. The CDR3 consists of 13 residues. Germline CDR1 is MNHEY and CDR2 is SVGAGI. CDR3 loop: CASWGQPGDTQYF. CDR3 DNA sequence: TGTGCCAGCTGGGGACAGCCGGGGGATACGCAGTATTTT.

The chain combines TRBV6-1 with TRBJ2-1; D remains unclear. The CDR3 is made up of 12 amino acids. Per the germline V gene, CDR1 is MNHNS and CDR2 is SASEGT. V was pared by 2 bases and J by 4 bases, with 3 bases between. CDR3 sequence (DNA): TGTGCCAGCAGTGAATCTTACAATGAGCAGTTCTTC. Protein product: CASSESYNEQFF.

V and J are TRBV3-1 (or the pseudogene TRBV3-2) and TRBJ1-2, with TRBD1 matching over 7 bases. Germline values: CDR1 LGHDT, CDR2 YNNKEL (reference sequence). This CDR3 is 13 amino acids long. Trimming at V came to 6 bases and at J to 2 bases, leaving 3 bases not matched to a gene. CDR3 sequence (DNA): TGTGCCAGCAGGGCGGACAGGAACTATGGCTACACCTTC. Protein: CASRADRNYGYTF.

As regards this clone: The identical CDR3 is also encoded by other nucleotide sequences in the sample. The chain combines TRBV18 with TRBJ1-2, with D maybe TRBD1 (5 bases). Per germline, CDR1 KGHSH and CDR2 LQKENI. The CDR3 has 15 amino acids. Trimming left V 2 bases short and J 0 bases short, with 10 bases between. The CDR3 region has the DNA TGTGCCAGCTCACCAGGCACAGGAGCTAACTATGGCTACACCTTC. This encodes CASSPGTGANYGYTF.

This chain connects TRBV29-1 to TRBJ2-1, with D uncertain. The CDR3 runs 17 residues. The germline V and J ends were trimmed by 3 bases and 3 bases, with 21 bases remaining between them. Germline CDR1 is SQVTM and CDR2 is ANQGSEA. In DNA form, the CDR3 reads TGCAGCGTTGATGAAGTGGGGTACGAAGGAAACTACAATGAGCAGTTCTTC. Protein sequence: CSVDEVGYEGNYNEQFF.